The source of this TCR beta chain is a study of blood T cell repertoires in COVID-19. Deletions cut 2 bases from V and 2 bases from J, with 13 bases between. CDR1 and CDR2 (germline): MNHEY, SMNVEV (reference sequence). The CDR3 runs to 15 residues. Repertoires were generated with immunoSEQ multiplex PCR, while TCRdb's copy carries only in-frame clones and drops some. Among approximately 50,000 clones, under 95% were seen once, and the ten largest hold 3.9%. This receptor was obtained from a human donor in a cohort sampled during active COVID-19. V and J are TRBV27 and TRBJ2-7, with D possibly being TRBD2 (6 bases). The sample comprised peripheral blood. The CDR3 region has the DNA TGTGCCAGCAGTTTAGGGCTAGCGCGCGCCTACGAGCAGTACTTC. Translated: CASSLGLARAYEQYF.